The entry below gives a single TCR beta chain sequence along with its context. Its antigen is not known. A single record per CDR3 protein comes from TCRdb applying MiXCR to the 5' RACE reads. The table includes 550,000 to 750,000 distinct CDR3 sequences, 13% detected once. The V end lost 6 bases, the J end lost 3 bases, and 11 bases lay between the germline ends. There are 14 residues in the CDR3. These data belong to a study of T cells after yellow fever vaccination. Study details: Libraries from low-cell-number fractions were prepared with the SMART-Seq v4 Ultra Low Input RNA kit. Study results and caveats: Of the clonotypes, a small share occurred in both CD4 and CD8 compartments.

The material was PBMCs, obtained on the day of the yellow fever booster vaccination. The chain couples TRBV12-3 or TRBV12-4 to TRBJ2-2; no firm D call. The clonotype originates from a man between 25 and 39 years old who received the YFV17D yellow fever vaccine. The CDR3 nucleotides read TGTGCCAGCAGGACCCTAACCCACACCGGGGAGCTGTTTTTT. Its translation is CASRTLTHTGELFF.